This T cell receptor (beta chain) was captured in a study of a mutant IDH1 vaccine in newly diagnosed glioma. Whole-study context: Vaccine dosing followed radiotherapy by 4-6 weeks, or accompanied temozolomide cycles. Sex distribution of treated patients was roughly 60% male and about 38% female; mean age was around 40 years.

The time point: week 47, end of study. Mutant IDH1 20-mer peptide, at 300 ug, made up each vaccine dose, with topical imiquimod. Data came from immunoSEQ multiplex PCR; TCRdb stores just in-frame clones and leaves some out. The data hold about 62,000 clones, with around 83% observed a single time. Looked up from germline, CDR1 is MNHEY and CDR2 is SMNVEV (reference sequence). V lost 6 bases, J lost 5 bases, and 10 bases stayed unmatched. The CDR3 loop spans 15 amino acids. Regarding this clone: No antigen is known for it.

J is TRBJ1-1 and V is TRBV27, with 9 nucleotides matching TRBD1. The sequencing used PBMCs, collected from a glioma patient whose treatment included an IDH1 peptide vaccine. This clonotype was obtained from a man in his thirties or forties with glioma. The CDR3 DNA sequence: TGTGCCAGCAGGTTACAGGGGGCAAGTTTGACTGAAGCTTTCTTT. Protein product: CASRLQGASLTEAFF.